This TCR beta chain emerged from a study of cytomegalovirus exposure and HLA in healthy donors. 13 Jbeta primers and 60 Vbeta primers were used for the PCR. The assay was immunoSEQ multiplex PCR, and TCRdb's table has in-frame clones only and misses some. The data hold 200,000 to 250,000 clones, with roughly 80% observed a single time. This CDR3 has 13 residues. V dropped 0 bases and J dropped 6 bases, with 9 bases sitting between them. Looked up from germline, CDR1 is SSHAT and CDR2 is FNYEAQ (reference sequence). Sequenced: PBMCs. The genes are TRBV7-7 and TRBJ2-7; a possible D gene is TRBD2 (5 bases). The clonotype comes from a man aged 35 to 55 in good health and CMV-seronegative. The CDR3 loop reads CASSLAGSIEQYF. The DNA of the CDR3 is TGTGCCAGCAGCTTAGCGGGGAGCATCGAGCAGTACTTC.